This TCR beta chain was obtained from a study of early T cells in non-severe SARS-CoV-2 infection. Regarding the study as a whole: Clonotype matching in VDJdb favored anti-spike CD8 responses and did not capture private and CD4 specificities.

Individual cDNA molecules received unique molecular identifiers during library preparation. Each CDR3 protein is one row after TCRdb ran MiXCR on the 5' RACE reads. Found here are some 59,000 distinct CDR3 sequences, about a tenth of them singletons; the top ten hold around 21%. With respect to this clonotype: The antigen is not known.

V lost 8 bases to trimming and J lost 0 bases; unmatched junction nucleotides: 8. The germline CDR1 and CDR2 sequences are MNHEY and SMNVEV (reference sequence). The CDR3 extends over 16 amino acids. The clonotype originates from an adult who was a healthcare worker with PCR-confirmed SARS-CoV-2 infection or an uninfected control (not recorded which). The J gene is TRBJ2-5, the V gene TRBV27, with 11 bases aligning to TRBD2. The specimen sequenced was whole blood. The CDR3 here is CASGRLAGRYQETQYF. The CDR3 DNA is TGTGCCAGCGGAAGACTAGCGGGGCGGTACCAAGAGACCCAGTACTTC.